The clone carrying this T cell receptor beta chain was counted ten times or more. What it binds is not known. TCRdb itself ran the multiplex PCR reads through MiXCR, one entry per CDR3 protein. Of tens of thousands of distinct CDR3 sequences detected, around 40% appear once; the ten largest clones hold roughly a tenth. This entry comes from a study of breast tumors, draining lymph nodes, adjacent tissues. Trimming removed 0 bases from V and 10 bases from J, with 11 bases in between. The germline V gene has CDR1 SGHKS and CDR2 YYEKEE (reference sequence). The CDR3 covers 14 residues. Overall study results and limits: Tumor repertoires ranked between lymph nodes and nontumor tissue in diversity, with V and J gene preferences.

V is TRBV5-5 and J is TRBJ1-6; TRBD1 is a possible D gene (6 bases). The clonotype originates from a female donor with breast cancer. Some clones in this sample may be carry-over from other donors' samples. Sequencing used breast tumor tissue. The CDR3 coding sequence is TGTGCCAGCAGCTTGGCAGGGGCACGGTCACCCCTCCACTTT. It specifies CASSLAGARSPLHF.